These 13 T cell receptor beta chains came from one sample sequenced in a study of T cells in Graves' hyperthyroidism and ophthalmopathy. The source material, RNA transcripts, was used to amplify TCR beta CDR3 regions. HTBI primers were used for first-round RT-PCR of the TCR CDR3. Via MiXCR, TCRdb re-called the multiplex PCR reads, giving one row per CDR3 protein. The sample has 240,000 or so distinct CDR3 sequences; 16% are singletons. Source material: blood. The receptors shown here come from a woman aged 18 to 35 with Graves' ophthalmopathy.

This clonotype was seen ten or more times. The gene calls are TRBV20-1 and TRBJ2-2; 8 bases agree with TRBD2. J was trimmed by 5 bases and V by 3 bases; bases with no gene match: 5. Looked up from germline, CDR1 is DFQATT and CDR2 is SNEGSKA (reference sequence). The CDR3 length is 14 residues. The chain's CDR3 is CSARSGSTTGELFF. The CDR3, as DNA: TGCAGTGCTAGGAGCGGGAGTACAACCGGGGAGCTGTTTTTT.

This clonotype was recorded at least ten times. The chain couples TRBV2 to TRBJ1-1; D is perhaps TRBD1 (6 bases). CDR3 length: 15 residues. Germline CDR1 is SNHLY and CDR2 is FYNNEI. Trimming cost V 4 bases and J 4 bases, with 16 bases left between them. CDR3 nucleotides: TGTGCCAGCAGTGGGGTTGGGGGGCGGGGCACTGAAGCTTTCTTT. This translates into CASSGVGGRGTEAFF.

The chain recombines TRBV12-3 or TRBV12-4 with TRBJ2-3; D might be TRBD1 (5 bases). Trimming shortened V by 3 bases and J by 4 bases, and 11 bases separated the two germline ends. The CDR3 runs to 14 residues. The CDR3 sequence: CASSFERQPDTQYF. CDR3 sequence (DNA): TGTGCCAGCAGTTTTGAAAGACAGCCAGATACGCAGTATTTT.

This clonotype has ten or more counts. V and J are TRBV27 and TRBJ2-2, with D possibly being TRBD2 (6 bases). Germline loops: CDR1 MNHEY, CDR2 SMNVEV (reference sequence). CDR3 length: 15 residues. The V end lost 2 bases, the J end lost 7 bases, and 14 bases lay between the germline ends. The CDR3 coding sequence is TGTGCCAGCAGTTTAGTAGGGAGGAAGGGCGGGGAGCTGTTTTTT. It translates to CASSLVGRKGGELFF.

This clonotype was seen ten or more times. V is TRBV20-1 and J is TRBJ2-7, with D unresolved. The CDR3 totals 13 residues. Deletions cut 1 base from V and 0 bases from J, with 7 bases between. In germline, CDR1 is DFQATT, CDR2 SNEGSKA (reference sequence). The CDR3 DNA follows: TGCAGTGCTAGAGTAGAGAGCTCCTACGAGCAGTACTTC. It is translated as CSARVESSYEQYF.

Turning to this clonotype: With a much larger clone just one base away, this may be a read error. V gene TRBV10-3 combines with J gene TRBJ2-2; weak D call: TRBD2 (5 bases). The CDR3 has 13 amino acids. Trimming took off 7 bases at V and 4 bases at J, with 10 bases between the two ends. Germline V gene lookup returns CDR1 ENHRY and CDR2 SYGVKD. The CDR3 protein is CAITRGSTGELFF. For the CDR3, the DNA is TGTGCCATCACCCGTGGGAGCACCGGGGAGCTGTTTTTT.

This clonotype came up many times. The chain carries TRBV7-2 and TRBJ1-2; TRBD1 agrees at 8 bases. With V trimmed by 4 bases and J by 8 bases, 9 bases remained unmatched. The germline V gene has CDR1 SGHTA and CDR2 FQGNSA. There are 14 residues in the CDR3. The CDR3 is CASSSPDRARGYTF. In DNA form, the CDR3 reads TGTGCCAGCAGCTCCCCGGACAGGGCAAGGGGCTACACCTTC.

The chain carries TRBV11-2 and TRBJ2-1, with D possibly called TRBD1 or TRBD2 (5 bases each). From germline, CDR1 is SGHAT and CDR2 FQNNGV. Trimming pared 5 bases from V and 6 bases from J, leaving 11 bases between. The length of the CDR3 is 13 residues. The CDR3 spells CASSPTGANEQFF. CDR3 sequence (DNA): TGTGCCAGCAGCCCGACCGGGGCCAATGAGCAGTTCTTC.

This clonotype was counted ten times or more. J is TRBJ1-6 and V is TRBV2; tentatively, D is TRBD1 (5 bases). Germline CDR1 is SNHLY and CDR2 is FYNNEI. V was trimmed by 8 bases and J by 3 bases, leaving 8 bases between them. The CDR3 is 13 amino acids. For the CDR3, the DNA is TGTGCCAGCGGGACGGACTATAATTCACCCCTCCACTTT. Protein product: CASGTDYNSPLHF.

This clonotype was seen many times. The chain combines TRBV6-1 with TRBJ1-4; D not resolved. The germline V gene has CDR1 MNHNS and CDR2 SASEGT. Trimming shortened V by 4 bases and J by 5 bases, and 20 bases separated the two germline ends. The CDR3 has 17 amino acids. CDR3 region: CASSGIKAGPQNEKLFF. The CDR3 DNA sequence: TGTGCCAGCAGTGGAATTAAAGCCGGGCCGCAAAATGAAAAACTGTTTTTT.

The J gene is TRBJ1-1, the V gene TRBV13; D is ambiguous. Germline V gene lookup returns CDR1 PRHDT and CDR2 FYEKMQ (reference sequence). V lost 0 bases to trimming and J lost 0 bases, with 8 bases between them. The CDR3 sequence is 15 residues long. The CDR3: CASSLGTAMNTEAFF. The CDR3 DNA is TGTGCCAGCAGCTTAGGAACAGCTATGAACACTGAAGCTTTCTTT.

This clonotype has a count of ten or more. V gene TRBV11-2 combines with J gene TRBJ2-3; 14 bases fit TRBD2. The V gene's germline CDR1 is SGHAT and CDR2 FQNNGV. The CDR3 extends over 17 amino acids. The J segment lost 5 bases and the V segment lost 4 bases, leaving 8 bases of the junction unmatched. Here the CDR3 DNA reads TGTGCCAGCAGCTCGGGGACTAGCGGGAGTCTTAGAGATACGCAGTATTTT. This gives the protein CASSSGTSGSLRDTQYF.

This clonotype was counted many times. The CDR3 here is CASSPLAGVDEQYF. As DNA, the CDR3 is TGTGCCAGCAGCCCCCTAGCGGGAGTGGACGAGCAGTACTTC. J is TRBJ2-7 and V is TRBV7-6; TRBD2 agrees at 10 bases. The CDR3 is 14 amino acids. Trimming cost V 5 bases and J 5 bases; bases outside gene matches: 6. Germline-derived CDR1 and CDR2 are SGHVS and FNYEAQ.